What follows are 23 T cell receptor beta chains derived from one specimen sequenced in a study of T cell responses to AZD1222 COVID-19 vaccine. TCRdb's copy holds only in-frame clones and misses some; the assay was immunoSEQ multiplex PCR. The sample contains about 94,000 clones, 85% of which appear only once. This sample comprised peripheral blood, obtained 28 days after the second AZD1222 dose. The receptors were sampled from an adult who received the AZD1222 COVID-19 vaccine.

This chain links TRBV30 with TRBJ1-4; D might be TRBD1 (6 bases). Germline values: CDR1 GTSNPN, CDR2 SVGIG (reference sequence). The CDR3 runs 14 residues. The V and J ends lost 6 bases and 7 bases respectively, with 18 bases between them. CDR3 bases: TGTGCCTGCCCAGGGGCCGGAAAAGGTGAAAAACTGTTTTTT. Residues: CACPGAGKGEKLFF.

V and J are TRBV4-1 and TRBJ2-3; TRBD2 might be the D (5 bases). The CDR3 spans 14 residues. The V end was cut by 1 base, the J end by 1 base, with 6 bases between. The germline V gene has CDR1 MGHRA and CDR2 YSYEKL. The CDR3 nucleotides are TGCGCCAGCAGCCAAGTTAGCGGCACAGATACGCAGTATTTT. Amino acid sequence: CASSQVSGTDTQYF.

The rearrangement joins TRBV7-2 to TRBJ2-3; 12 nucleotides align to TRBD2. CDR3 length equals 16 residues. V gave up 3 bases and J gave up 1 base; unmatched junction bases: 2. Germline loops: CDR1 SGHTA, CDR2 FQGNSA. CDR3 coding DNA: TGTGCCAGCAGCTTGACTAGCGGGAGCGGCACAGATACGCAGTATTTT. Translated: CASSLTSGSGTDTQYF.

J is TRBJ1-5 and V is TRBV6-5; 7 bases match TRBD1. This CDR3 is built from 15 residues. Trimming at V came to 6 bases and at J to 4 bases, leaving 9 bases not matched to a gene. Looked up from germline, CDR1 is MNHEY and CDR2 is SVGAGI. The CDR3 bases are TGTGCCAGCAGATTGACACAGGGGAATAATCAGCCCCAGCATTTT. This encodes CASRLTQGNNQPQHF.

The gene calls are TRBV9 and TRBJ1-1; a weak D match, TRBD1 (5 bases). Trimming shortened V by 0 bases and J by 1 base, and 13 bases separated the two germline ends. This CDR3 region has 16 residues. The germline V gene has CDR1 SGDLS and CDR2 YYNGEE. DNA for the CDR3: TGTGCCAGCAGCGTAGCGGGAAAGGGGCGGAACACTGAAGCTTTCTTT. This codes for CASSVAGKGRNTEAFF.

V usage is TRBV21-1 and J usage is TRBJ2-7. TRBV21-1 is deemed a pseudogene. The CDR3 sequence is 14 residues long. Written as DNA, the CDR3 is TGTGCCAGCAGCCTCCGGGACGGAGCCTACGAGCAGTACTTC. It encodes CASSLRDGAYEQYF.

The V call is TRBV5-5, the J call TRBJ1-2; 9 nucleotides line up with TRBD1. Germline CDR1 is SGHKS and CDR2 is YYEKEE (reference sequence). V shed 4 bases and J 5 bases; nucleotides not matched to a gene: 12. The CDR3 runs 16 residues. CDR3 protein: CASSLTGQGISYGYTF. The CDR3 nucleotides are TGTGCCAGCAGCCTCACCGGACAGGGGATTTCATATGGCTACACCTTC.

The chain links TRBV4-2 to TRBJ1-2; 7 nucleotides align to TRBD1. CDR1 and CDR2 from the germline V gene are LGHNA and YNFKEQ. V dropped 0 bases and J dropped 4; count of bases not matched to a gene: 17. The CDR3 length is 19 residues. The CDR3 DNA sequence: TGTGCCAGCAGCCAAGATGGCTTCCGGGACAGAAGGCTCTCCTATGGCTACACCTTC. It yields the protein CASSQDGFRDRRLSYGYTF.

The chain is built from TRBV4-2 and TRBJ2-2; 11 bases match TRBD1. In germline, CDR1 is LGHNA, CDR2 YNFKEQ. V shed 1 base and J 6 bases; nucleotides not matched to a gene: 10. This CDR3 is 18 amino acids long. CDR3 sequence (DNA): TGTGCCAGCAGCCAAGTCGCGGGACAGGGGGGGCATCCCGGGGAGCTGTTTTTT. This gives the protein CASSQVAGQGGHPGELFF.

This rearrangement joins TRBV10-3 to TRBJ1-2, with 7 nucleotides matching TRBD1. CDR1 is ENHRY and CDR2 is SYGVKD in the germline V gene. Trimming cost V 10 bases and J 2 bases; bases outside gene matches: 4. CDR3 length: 12 amino acids. DNA of the CDR3: TGTGCCAACCAGGGACAGAACTATGGCTACACCTTC. Encoded protein: CANQGQNYGYTF.

The chain combines TRBV7-8 with TRBJ1-6; D is unresolved. This CDR3 has 15 residues. Trimming shortened V by 1 base and J by 10 bases, and 14 bases separated the two germline ends. CDR1 SGHVS and CDR2 FQNEAQ come from the germline V gene. CDR3: CASSLGTSMGSPLHF. CDR3 nucleotide sequence: TGTGCCAGCAGCTTAGGCACTTCTATGGGCTCACCCCTCCACTTT.

The V and J genes are TRBV30 and TRBJ2-1, with no clear D. The germline V gene has CDR1 GTSNPN and CDR2 SVGIG (reference sequence). The CDR3 totals 14 residues. Between the trimmed V and J ends, which lost 4 bases and 3 bases, there was a span of 13 bases. CDR3 sequence (DNA): TGTGCCTGGACCGACCCCGGAAGCTACAATGAGCAGTTCTTC. Translated, it gives CAWTDPGSYNEQFF.

The V call is TRBV11-2, the J call TRBJ2-7; the match to TRBD2 covers 13 bases. CDR3 size: 14 residues. Germline-derived CDR1 and CDR2 are SGHAT and FQNNGV. Trimming cost V 5 bases and J 4 bases; bases outside gene matches: 2. The CDR3 sequence is CASSPTSGRYEQYF. CDR3 nucleotides: TGTGCCAGCAGCCCGACTAGCGGGAGGTACGAGCAGTACTTC.

The chain is built from TRBV18 and TRBJ2-7, with 10 nucleotides matching TRBD2. This CDR3 spans 17 amino acids. The germline V gene has CDR1 KGHSH and CDR2 LQKENI. V trimming: 2 bases; J trimming: 2 bases; junction bases outside the gene matches: 9. The CDR3 loop is CASSPSTRTSGTYEQYF. The CDR3 DNA reads as TGTGCCAGCTCACCATCAACTAGGACTAGCGGTACCTACGAGCAGTACTTC.

The V call is TRBV7-2, the J call TRBJ1-2; perhaps TRBD1 as D (5 bases). The CDR3 loop spans 16 amino acids. Germline V gene data show CDR1 as SGHTA and CDR2 as FQGNSA. V lost 1 base to trimming and J lost 0 bases, with 12 bases between them. The CDR3 here is CASSLDTGRANYGYTF. The CDR3 DNA follows: TGTGCCAGCAGCTTAGATACAGGTCGGGCTAACTATGGCTACACCTTC.

The V call is TRBV25-1, the J call TRBJ2-3; no definite D call. The CDR3 totals 15 residues. Germline V gene sequence: CDR1 MGHDK, CDR2 SYGVNS. V was cut by 1 base and J by 2 bases, with 10 bases left in between. DNA of the CDR3: TGTGCCAGCAGTGAATTAGAAGAACTCACAGATACGCAGTATTTT. Its translation is CASSELEELTDTQYF.

Notes on this clone: A junction boundary mismatches the germline segment, possibly from a read error. The V call is TRBV7-7, the J call TRBJ2-7; D remains ambiguous. The CDR3 totals 17 residues. Germline V gene lookup returns CDR1 SSHAT and CDR2 FNYEAQ (reference sequence). The CDR3 DNA is TGTGCTAGCAGCTTGAAACCTTGGTACCCTCCCTTCTACGAGCAGTACTTC. This codes for CASSLKPWYPPFYEQYF.

This chain uses TRBV6-5 with TRBJ2-3; 8 bases map to TRBD2. CDR1 is MNHEY, CDR2 SVGAGI, per germline. The CDR3 has 16 residues. With V trimmed by 4 bases and J by 1 base, 7 bases remained unmatched. The CDR3 sequence: CASSSPRREGTDTQYF. In DNA form, the CDR3 reads TGTGCCAGCAGTTCCCCCCGGCGGGAGGGCACAGATACGCAGTATTTT.

This clone was seen just once. The rearrangement joins TRBV7-2 to TRBJ1-4; unclear D gene. Looked up from germline, CDR1 is SGHTA and CDR2 is FQGNSA. The CDR3 is 14 amino acids. V lost 0 bases and J lost 5, with 7 bases in between. CDR3 sequence: CASSLARWNEKLFF. DNA for the CDR3: TGTGCCAGCAGCTTAGCGAGGTGGAATGAAAAACTGTTTTTT.

The gene calls are TRBV10-3 and TRBJ1-5; D call uncertain. Trimming stripped 4 bases from V and 6 bases from J, with 13 bases between. The germline gives CDR1 ENHRY, CDR2 SYGVKD. This CDR3 comprises 14 residues. DNA for the CDR3: TGTGCCATCAGTGGATTCTGGGCAGGTCAGCCCCAGCATTTT. This gives the protein CAISGFWAGQPQHF.

J is TRBJ1-5 and V is TRBV10-3; 10 nucleotides line up with TRBD1. CDR3 length: 14 amino acids. Germline CDR1 is ENHRY and CDR2 is SYGVKD. With 6 bases clipped from V and 3 bases from J, the junction kept 2 bases outside the gene matches. The CDR3 protein is CAIRGTGDNQPQHF. Written as DNA, the CDR3 is TGTGCCATCAGGGGGACAGGGGACAATCAGCCCCAGCATTTT.

The chain recombines TRBV28 with TRBJ2-7; 7 bases line up with TRBD2. The V segment lost 2 bases and the J segment 0 bases; nucleotides outside the gene matches: 7. Germline V gives CDR1 MDHEN, CDR2 SYDVKM. This CDR3 has 16 amino acids. The CDR3 loop is CASSLLPSGPSYEQYF. CDR3 DNA: TGTGCCAGCAGTTTACTTCCTAGCGGACCCTCCTACGAGCAGTACTTC.

The J gene is TRBJ1-5, the V gene TRBV6-1; D remains unclear. The CDR3 totals 17 residues. Deletions cut 3 bases from V and 1 base from J, with 16 bases between. The germline gives CDR1 MNHNS, CDR2 SASEGT. The CDR3 coding sequence is TGTGCCAGCAGTGATATTTTCAGGTCTGGAAGCAATCAGCCCCAGCATTTT. This encodes CASSDIFRSGSNQPQHF.